The present entry profiles one T cell receptor (beta chain) with its context. Antigen: not known. The source of the sample is a study of cytomegalovirus exposure and HLA in healthy donors. Regarding the study as a whole: The study listed 150 to 200 cytomegalovirus-associated TCR beta chains. With later analysis, a missense DCLRE1C variant became linked to TCR beta V- and J-gene trimming.

The PCR contained 60 Vbeta and 13 Jbeta primers. Assay used: immunoSEQ multiplex PCR; TCRdb lists only in-frame clones, some missing. The table shows fewer than 150,000 clones, with roughly four fifths occurring only once. V was pared by 2 bases and J by 3 bases, with 8 bases between. The germline gives CDR1 SGHNT, CDR2 YENEEA. The CDR3 has 13 amino acids. Sample: PBMCs. V usage is TRBV11-3 and J usage is TRBJ2-7; D may be TRBD1 (6 bases). The receptor comes from a man aged 45-65 years in good health and CMV-seropositive. The CDR3: CASSLSQGYEQYF. In nucleotides, the CDR3 is TGTGCCAGCAGCTTATCACAGGGCTACGAGCAGTACTTC.